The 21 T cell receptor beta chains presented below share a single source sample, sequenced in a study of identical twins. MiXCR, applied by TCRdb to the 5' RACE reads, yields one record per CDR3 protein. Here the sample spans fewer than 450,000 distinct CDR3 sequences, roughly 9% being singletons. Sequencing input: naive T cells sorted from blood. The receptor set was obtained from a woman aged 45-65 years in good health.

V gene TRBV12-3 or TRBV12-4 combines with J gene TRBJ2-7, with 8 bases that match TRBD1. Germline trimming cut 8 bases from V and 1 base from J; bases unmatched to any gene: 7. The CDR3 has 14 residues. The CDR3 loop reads CASCRDRPSYEQYF. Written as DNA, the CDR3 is TGTGCCAGCTGCCGGGACAGGCCGTCCTACGAGCAGTACTTC.

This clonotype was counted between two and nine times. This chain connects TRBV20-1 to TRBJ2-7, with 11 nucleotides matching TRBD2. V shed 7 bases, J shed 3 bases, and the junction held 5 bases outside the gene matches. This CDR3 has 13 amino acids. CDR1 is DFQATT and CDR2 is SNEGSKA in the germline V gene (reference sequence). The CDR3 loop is CSVLLAGVYEQYF. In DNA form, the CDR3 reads TGCAGTGTTCTACTAGCGGGAGTCTACGAGCAGTACTTC.

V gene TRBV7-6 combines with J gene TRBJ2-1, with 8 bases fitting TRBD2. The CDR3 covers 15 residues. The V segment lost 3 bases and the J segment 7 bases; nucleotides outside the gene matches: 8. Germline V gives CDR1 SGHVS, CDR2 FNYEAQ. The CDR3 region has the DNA TGTGCCAGCAGCTTGGGAGCGGGAGCAGGGAATGAGCAGTTCTTC. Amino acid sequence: CASSLGAGAGNEQFF.

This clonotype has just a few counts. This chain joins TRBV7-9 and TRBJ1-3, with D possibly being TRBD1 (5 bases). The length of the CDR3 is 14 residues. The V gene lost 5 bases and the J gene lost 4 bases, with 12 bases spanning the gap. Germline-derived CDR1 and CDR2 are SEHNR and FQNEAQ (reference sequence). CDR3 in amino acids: CASSPGISGNTIYF. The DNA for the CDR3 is TGTGCCAGCAGCCCAGGGATCTCAGGAAACACCATATATTTT.

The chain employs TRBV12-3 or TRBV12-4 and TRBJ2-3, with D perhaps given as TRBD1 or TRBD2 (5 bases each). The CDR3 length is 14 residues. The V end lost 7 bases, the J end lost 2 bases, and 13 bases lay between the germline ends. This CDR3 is CASKGPGPTDTQYF. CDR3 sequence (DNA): TGTGCCAGCAAGGGCCCGGGACCCACAGATACGCAGTATTTT.

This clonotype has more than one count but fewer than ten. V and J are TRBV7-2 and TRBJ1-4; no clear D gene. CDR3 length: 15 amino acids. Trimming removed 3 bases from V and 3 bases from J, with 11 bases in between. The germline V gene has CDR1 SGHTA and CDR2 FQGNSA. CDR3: CASSFVWASNEKLFF. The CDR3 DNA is TGTGCCAGCAGCTTTGTCTGGGCTTCTAATGAAAAACTGTTTTTT.

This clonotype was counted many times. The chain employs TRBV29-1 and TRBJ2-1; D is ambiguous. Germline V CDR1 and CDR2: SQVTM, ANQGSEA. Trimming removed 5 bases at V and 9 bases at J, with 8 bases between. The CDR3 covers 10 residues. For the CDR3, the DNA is TGCAGCGTTCGTCAGAGTGAGCAGTTCTTC. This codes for CSVRQSEQFF.

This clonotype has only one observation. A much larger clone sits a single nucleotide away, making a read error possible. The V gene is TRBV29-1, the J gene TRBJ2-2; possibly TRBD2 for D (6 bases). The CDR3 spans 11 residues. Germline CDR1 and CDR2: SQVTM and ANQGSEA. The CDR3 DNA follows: TGCAGCGTCGGAGGGACCGGGGAGCTGGTTTTT. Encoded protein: CSVGGTGELVF.

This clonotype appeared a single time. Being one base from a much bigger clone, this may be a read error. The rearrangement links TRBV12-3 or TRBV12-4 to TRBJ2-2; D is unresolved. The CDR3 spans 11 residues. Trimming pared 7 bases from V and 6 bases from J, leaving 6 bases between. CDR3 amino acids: CASMAAGELFF. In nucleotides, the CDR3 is TGTGCCAGCATGGCGGCCGGGGAGCTGTTTTTT.

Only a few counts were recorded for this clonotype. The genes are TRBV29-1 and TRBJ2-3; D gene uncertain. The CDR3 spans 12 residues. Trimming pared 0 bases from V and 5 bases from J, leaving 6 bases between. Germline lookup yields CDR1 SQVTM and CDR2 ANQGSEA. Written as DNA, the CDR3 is TGCAGCGTTGAAGAAACCAGAGATACGCAGTATTTT. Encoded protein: CSVEETRDTQYF.

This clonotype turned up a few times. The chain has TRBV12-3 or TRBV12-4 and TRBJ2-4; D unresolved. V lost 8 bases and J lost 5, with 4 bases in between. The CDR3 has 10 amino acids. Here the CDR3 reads CASGENIQYF. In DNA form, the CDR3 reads TGTGCCAGCGGGGAAAACATTCAGTACTTC.

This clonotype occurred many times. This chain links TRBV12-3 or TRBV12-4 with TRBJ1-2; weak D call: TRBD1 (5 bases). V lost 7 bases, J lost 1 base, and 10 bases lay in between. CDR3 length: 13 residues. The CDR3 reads CASTDRVNYGYTF. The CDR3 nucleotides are TGTGCCAGCACCGACAGAGTTAACTATGGCTACACCTTC.

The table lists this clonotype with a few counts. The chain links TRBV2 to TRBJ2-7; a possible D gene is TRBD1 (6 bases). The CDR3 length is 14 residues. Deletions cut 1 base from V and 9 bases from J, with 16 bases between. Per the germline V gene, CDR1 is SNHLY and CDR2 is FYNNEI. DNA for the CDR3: TGTGCCAGCAGTGAAGGCAGGGGACAAATGAGGCAGTACGTC. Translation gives CASSEGRGQMRQYV.

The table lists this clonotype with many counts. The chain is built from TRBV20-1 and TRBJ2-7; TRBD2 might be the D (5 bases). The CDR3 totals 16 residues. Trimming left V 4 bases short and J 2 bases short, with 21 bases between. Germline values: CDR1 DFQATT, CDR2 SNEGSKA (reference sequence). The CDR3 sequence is CSANPSRVRNPYEQYF. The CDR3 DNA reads TGCAGTGCTAACCCTAGCCGGGTTAGAAACCCCTACGAGCAGTACTTC.

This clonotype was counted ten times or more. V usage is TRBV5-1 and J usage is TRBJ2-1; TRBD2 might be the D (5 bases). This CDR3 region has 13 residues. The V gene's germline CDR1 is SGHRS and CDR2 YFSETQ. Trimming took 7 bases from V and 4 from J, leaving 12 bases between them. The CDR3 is CASRSDGYNEQFF. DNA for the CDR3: TGCGCCAGCCGTAGCGACGGGTACAATGAGCAGTTCTTC.

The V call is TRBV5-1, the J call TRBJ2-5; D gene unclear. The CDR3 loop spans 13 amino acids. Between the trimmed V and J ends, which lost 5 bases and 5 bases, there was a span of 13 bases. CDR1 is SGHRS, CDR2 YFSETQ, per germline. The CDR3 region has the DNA TGCGCCAGCAGTTACATGGCTGGGGAGACCCAGTACTTC. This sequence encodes CASSYMAGETQYF. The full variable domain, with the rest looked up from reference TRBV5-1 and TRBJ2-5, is KAGVTQTPRYLIKTRGQQVTLSCSPISGHRSVSWYQQTPGQGLQFLFEYFSETQRNKGNFPGRFSGRQFSNSRSEMNVSTLELGDSALYLCASSYMAGETQYFGPGTRLLVL.

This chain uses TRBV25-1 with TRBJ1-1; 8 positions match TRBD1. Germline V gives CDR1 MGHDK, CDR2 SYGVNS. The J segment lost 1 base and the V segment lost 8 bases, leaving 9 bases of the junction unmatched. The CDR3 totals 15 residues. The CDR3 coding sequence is TGTGCCAGCGGGCTTGACAGGGGCGGGAACACTGAAGCTTTCTTT. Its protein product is CASGLDRGGNTEAFF.

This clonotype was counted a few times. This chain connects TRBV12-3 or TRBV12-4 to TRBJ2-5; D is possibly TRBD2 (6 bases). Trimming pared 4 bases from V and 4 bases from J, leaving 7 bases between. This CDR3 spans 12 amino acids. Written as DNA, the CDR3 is TGTGCCAGCAGTTCGGGAGTAGAGACCCAGTACTTC. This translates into CASSSGVETQYF.

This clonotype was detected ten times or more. CDR3 coding DNA: TGCGCCAGCAGCCCGGTCGAGGGGGCCACAGATACGCAGTATTTT. This translates into CASSPVEGATDTQYF. The genes are TRBV4-1 and TRBJ2-3; 7 bases fit TRBD1. This CDR3 has 15 residues. J was trimmed by 2 bases and V by 4 bases; bases with no gene match: 6. CDR1 is MGHRA and CDR2 is YSYEKL in the germline V gene.

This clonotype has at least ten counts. Here the CDR3 reads CASSPWPEGDEQYF. The DNA of the CDR3 is TGTGCCAGCAGTCCATGGCCCGAGGGGGACGAGCAGTACTTC. This chain connects TRBV12-3 or TRBV12-4 to TRBJ2-7; possible D gene TRBD1, 6 bases. Trimming took off 5 bases at V and 5 bases at J, with 16 bases between the two ends. The CDR3 is 14 amino acids.

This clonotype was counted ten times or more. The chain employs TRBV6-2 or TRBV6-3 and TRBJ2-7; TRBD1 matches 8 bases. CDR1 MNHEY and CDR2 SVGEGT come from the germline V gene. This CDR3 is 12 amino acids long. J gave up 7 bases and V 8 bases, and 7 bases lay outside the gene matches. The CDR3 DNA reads TGTGCCAGCGCTGGCAGGGGGCTTGAGCAGTACGTC. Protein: CASAGRGLEQYV.